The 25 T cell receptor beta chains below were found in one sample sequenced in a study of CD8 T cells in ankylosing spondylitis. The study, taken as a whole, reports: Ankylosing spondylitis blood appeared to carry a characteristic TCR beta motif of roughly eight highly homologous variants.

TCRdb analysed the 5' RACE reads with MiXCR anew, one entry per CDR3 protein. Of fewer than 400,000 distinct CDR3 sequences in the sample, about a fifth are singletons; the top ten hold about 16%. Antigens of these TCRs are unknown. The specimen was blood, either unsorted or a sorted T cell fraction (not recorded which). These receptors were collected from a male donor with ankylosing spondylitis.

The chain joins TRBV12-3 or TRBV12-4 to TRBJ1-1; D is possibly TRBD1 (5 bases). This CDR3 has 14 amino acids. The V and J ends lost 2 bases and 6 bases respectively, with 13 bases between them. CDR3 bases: TGTGCCAGCAGTTTATTTCTGGGGGTCGCTGAAGCTTTCTTT. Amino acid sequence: CASSLFLGVAEAFF.

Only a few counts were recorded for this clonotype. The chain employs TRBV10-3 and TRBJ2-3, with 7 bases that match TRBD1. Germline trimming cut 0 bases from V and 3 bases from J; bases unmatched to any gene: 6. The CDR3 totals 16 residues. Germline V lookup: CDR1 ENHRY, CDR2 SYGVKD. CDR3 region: CAISESTGIRTDTQYF. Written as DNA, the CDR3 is TGTGCCATCAGTGAGTCGACAGGGATACGAACAGATACGCAGTATTTT.

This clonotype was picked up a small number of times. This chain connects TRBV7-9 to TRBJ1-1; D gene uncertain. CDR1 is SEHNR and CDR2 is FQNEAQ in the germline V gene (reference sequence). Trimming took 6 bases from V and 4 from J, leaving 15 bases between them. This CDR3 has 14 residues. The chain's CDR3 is CASRADLEVTEAFF. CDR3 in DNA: TGTGCCAGCAGGGCGGACCTGGAGGTCACTGAAGCTTTCTTT. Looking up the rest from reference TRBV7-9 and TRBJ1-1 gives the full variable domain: DTGVSQNPRHKITKRGQNVTFRCDPISEHNRLYWYRQTLGQGPEFLTYFQNEAQLEKSRLLSDRFSAERPKGSFSTLEIQRTEQGDSAMYLCASRADLEVTEAFFGQGTRLTVV.

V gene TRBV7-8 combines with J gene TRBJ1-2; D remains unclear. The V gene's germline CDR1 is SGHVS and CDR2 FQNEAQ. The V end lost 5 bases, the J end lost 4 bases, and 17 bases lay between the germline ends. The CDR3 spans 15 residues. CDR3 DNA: TGTGCCAGCAGCCCCCGGGCCGGGTCGGGCTATGGCTACACCTTC. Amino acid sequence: CASSPRAGSGYGYTF.

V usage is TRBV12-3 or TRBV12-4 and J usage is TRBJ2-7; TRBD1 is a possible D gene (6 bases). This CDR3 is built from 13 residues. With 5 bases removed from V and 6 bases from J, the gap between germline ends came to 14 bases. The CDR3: CASSRDQGLEQYF. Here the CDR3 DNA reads TGTGCCAGCAGTAGAGACCAGGGGCTCGAGCAGTACTTC.

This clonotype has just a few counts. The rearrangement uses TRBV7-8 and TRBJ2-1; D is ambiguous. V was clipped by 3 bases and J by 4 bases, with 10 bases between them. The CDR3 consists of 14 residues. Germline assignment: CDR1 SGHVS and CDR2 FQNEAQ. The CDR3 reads CASSFETPYNEQFF. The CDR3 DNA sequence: TGTGCCAGCAGCTTCGAGACCCCGTACAATGAGCAGTTCTTC. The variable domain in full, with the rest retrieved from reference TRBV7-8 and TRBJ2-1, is GAGVSQSPRYKVAKRGQDVALRCDPISGHVSLFWYQQALGQGPEFLTYFQNEAQLDKSGLPSDRFFAERPEGSVSTLKIQRTQQEDSAVYLCASSFETPYNEQFFGPGTRLTVL.

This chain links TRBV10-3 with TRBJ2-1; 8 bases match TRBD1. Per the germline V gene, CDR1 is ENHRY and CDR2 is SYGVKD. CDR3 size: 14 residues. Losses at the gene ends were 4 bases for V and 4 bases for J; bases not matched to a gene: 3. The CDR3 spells CAISADRGYNEQFF. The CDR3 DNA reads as TGTGCCATCAGTGCCGACAGGGGTTACAATGAGCAGTTCTTC.

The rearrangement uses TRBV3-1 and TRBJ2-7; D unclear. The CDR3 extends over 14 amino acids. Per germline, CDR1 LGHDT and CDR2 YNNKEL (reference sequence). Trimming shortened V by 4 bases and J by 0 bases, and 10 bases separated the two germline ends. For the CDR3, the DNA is TGTGCCAGCAGCCTCGATGCGACCTCCTACGAGCAGTACTTC. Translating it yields CASSLDATSYEQYF.

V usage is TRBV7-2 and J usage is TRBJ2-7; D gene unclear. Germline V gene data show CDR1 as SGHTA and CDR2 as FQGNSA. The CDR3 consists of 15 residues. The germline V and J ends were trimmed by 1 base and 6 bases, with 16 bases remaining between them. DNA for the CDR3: TGTGCCAGCAGCTTAGGTCCCGAAGGGTGGTTCGAGCAGTACTTC. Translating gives CASSLGPEGWFEQYF.

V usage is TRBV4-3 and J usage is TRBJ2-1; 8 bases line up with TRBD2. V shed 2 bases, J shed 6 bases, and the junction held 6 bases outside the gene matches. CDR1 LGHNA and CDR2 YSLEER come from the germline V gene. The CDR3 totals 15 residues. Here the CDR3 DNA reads TGCGCCAGCAGCCAAATTTCGGGAGGGCCCAATGAGCAGTTCTTC. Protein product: CASSQISGGPNEQFF.

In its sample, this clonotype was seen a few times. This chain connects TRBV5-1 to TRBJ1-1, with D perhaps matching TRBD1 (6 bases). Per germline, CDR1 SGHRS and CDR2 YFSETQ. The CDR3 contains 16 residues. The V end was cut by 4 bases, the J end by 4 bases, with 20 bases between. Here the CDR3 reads CASSPSYRVEVTEAFF. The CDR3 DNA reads TGCGCCAGCAGCCCGTCCTACAGGGTTGAAGTCACTGAAGCTTTCTTT.

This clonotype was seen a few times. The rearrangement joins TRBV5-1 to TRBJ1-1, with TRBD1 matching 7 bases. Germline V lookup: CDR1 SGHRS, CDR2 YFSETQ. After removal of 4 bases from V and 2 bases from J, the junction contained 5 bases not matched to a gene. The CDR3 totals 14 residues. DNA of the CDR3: TGCGCCAGCAGCAGTTACAGGGGAAACACTGAAGCTTTCTTT. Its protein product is CASSSYRGNTEAFF.

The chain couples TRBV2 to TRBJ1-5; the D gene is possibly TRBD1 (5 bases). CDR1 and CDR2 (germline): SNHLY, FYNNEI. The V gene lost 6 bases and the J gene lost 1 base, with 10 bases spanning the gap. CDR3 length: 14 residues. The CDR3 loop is CASRQGVSNQPQHF. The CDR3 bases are TGTGCCAGCAGGCAGGGAGTAAGCAATCAGCCCCAGCATTTT.

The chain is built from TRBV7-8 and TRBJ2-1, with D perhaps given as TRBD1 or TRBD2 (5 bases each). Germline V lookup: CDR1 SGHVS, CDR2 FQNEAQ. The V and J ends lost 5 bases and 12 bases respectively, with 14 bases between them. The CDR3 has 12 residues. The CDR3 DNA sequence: TGTGCCAGCAGCCCAAGCAGGGAGTTGCAGTTCTTC. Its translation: CASSPSRELQFF.

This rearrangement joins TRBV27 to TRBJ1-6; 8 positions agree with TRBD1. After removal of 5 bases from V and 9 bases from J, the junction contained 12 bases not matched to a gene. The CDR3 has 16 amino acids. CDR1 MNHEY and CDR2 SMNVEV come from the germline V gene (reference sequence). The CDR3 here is CASSLLSWTGSSPLHF. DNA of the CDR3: TGTGCCAGCAGTCTACTAAGTTGGACAGGGTCTTCACCCCTCCACTTT.

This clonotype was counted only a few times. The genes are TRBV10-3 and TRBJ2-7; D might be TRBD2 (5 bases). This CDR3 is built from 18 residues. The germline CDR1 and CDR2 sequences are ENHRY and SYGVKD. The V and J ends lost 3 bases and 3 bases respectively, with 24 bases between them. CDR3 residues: CAISDKEDVTISFYEQYF. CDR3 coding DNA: TGTGCCATCAGTGATAAGGAGGACGTGACGATAAGTTTCTACGAGCAGTACTTC.

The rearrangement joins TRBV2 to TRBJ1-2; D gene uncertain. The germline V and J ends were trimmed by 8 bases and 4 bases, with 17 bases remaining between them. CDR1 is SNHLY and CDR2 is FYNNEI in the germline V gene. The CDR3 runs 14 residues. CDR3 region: CASAQEGRSYGYTF. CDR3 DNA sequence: TGTGCCAGCGCCCAGGAAGGCAGATCCTATGGCTACACCTTC.

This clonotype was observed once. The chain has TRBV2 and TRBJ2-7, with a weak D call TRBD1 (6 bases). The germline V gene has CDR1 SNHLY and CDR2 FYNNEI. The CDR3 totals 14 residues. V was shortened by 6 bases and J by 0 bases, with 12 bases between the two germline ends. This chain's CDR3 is CASRRGKYSYEQYF. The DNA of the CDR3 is TGTGCCAGCAGGAGGGGGAAATACTCCTACGAGCAGTACTTC.

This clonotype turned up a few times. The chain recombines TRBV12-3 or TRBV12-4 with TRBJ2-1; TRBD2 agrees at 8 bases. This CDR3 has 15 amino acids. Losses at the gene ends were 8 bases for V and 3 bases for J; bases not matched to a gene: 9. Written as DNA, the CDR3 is TGTGCCAGCCCGCCGGGACTAGGGGACTACAATGAGCAGTTCTTC. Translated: CASPPGLGDYNEQFF.

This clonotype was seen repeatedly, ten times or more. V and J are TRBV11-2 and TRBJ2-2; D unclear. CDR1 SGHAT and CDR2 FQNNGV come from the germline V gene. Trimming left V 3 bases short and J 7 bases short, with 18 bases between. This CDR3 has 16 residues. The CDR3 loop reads CASSFRGRGSGGELFF. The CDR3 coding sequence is TGTGCCAGCAGCTTTCGTGGGCGTGGATCAGGCGGGGAGCTGTTTTTT.

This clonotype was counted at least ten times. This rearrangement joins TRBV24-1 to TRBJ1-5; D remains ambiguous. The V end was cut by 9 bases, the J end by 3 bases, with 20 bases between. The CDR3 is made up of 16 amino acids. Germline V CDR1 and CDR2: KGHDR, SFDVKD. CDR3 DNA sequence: TGTGCCACCCTTTCACCGCCGGGGATGGACAATCAGCCCCAGCATTTT. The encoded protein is CATLSPPGMDNQPQHF.

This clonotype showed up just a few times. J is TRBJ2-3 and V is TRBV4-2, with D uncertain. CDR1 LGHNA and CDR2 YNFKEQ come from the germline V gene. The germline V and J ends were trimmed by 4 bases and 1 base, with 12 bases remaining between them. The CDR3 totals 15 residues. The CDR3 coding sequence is TGTGCCAGCAGCCGGGGTTGGGTTGGCACAGATACGCAGTATTTT. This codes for CASSRGWVGTDTQYF.

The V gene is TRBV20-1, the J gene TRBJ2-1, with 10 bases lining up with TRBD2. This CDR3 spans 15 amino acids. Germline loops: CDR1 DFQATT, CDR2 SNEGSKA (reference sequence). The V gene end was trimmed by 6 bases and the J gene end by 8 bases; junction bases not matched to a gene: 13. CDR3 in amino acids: CSAAPPSGRLDEQFF. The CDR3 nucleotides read TGCAGTGCCGCCCCGCCTAGCGGGAGACTCGATGAGCAGTTCTTC.

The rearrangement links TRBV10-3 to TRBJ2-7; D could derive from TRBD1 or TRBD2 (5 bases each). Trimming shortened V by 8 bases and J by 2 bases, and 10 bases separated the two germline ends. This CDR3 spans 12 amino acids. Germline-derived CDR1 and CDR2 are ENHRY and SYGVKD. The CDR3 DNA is TGTGCCATCCGGGACGCAGCCTACGAGCAGTACTTC. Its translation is CAIRDAAYEQYF.

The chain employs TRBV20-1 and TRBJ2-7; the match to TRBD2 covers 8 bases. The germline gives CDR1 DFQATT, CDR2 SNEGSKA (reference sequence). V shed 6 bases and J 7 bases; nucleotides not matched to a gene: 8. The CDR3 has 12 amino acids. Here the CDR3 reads CSARRVAGEQYF. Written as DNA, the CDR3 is TGCAGTGCCCGGAGGGTAGCGGGGGAGCAGTACTTC.